These 26 T cell receptor beta chains were sequenced from one sample in a study of T cells in Graves' hyperthyroidism and ophthalmopathy. TCR beta CDR3 sequences were amplified from RNA transcripts. First-round RT-PCR of the TCR CDR3 relied on the HTBI primer set. In TCRdb, the multiplex PCR reads were re-called with MiXCR into one record per CDR3 protein. The profile shows about 360,000 distinct CDR3 sequences, around 14% of them singletons. Sequencing was done on a sample of blood. The source of these receptors is a woman aged 18-30 years with Graves' hyperthyroidism.

This clonotype has ten or more counts. The chain uses TRBV7-9 and TRBJ2-1; 7 bases line up with TRBD2. The CDR3 contains 16 residues. J was trimmed by 3 bases and V by 0 bases; bases with no gene match: 5. Germline lookup yields CDR1 SEHNR and CDR2 FQNEAQ (reference sequence). Here the CDR3 reads CASSLAPAGNYNEQFF. The CDR3 nucleotides are TGTGCCAGCAGCTTAGCCCCAGCGGGAAACTACAATGAGCAGTTCTTC.

The chain has TRBV20-1 and TRBJ2-7, with D perhaps TRBD1 or TRBD2 (6 bases each). Trimming removed 5 bases at V and 5 bases at J, with 19 bases between. The germline CDR1 and CDR2 sequences are DFQATT and SNEGSKA (reference sequence). CDR3 length: 14 residues. The DNA of the CDR3 is TGCAGTGCTCTTGGGGGGCAGGGCTTTAACGAGCAGTACTTC. This encodes CSALGGQGFNEQYF.

V is TRBV9 and J is TRBJ2-5, with 10 positions matching TRBD2. The V gene end was trimmed by 2 bases and the J gene end by 1 base; junction bases not matched to a gene: 2. The germline V gene encodes CDR1 SGDLS and CDR2 YYNGEE. The CDR3 is 15 residues long. The CDR3 coding sequence is TGTGCCAGCAGCGTTAGCGGGGGGATCCAAGAGACCCAGTACTTC. It yields the protein CASSVSGGIQETQYF.

The rearrangement links TRBV20-1 to TRBJ2-4; TRBD1 matches 7 bases. V lost 4 bases to trimming and J lost 2 bases; unmatched junction nucleotides: 5. The germline gives CDR1 DFQATT, CDR2 SNEGSKA (reference sequence). The CDR3 loop spans 14 amino acids. The DNA of the CDR3 is TGCAGTGCTACCTTGGGACAGCCCAAAAACATTCAGTACTTC. Protein sequence: CSATLGQPKNIQYF.

This clonotype was recorded at least ten times. The chain combines TRBV28 with TRBJ2-7; possible D gene TRBD2, 5 bases. There are 17 residues in the CDR3. CDR1 is MDHEN, CDR2 SYDVKM, per germline. Trimming cost V 5 bases and J 5 bases, with 25 bases left between them. The CDR3 protein is CASSPSPDYGGSNEQYF. The CDR3 region has the DNA TGTGCCAGCAGTCCAAGTCCTGACTACGGCGGGTCTAACGAGCAGTACTTC.

This clonotype was seen ten or more times. J is TRBJ1-5 and V is TRBV2; TRBD1 might be the D (6 bases). CDR3 length equals 16 residues. The V gene lost 3 bases and the J gene lost 0 bases, with 12 bases spanning the gap. The germline V gene encodes CDR1 SNHLY and CDR2 FYNNEI. CDR3 DNA: TGTGCCAGCAGTGACCCCCAGGGGTATAGCAATCAGCCCCAGCATTTT. It yields the protein CASSDPQGYSNQPQHF.

This chain joins TRBV5-1 and TRBJ1-2; D is ambiguous. Germline V gene lookup returns CDR1 SGHRS and CDR2 YFSETQ. There are 14 residues in the CDR3. Deletions cut 6 bases from V and 2 bases from J, with 14 bases between. CDR3 region: CASTSAAGNYGYTF. The CDR3 nucleotides are TGCGCCAGCACATCCGCGGCAGGAAACTATGGCTACACCTTC.

The chain links TRBV6-2 or TRBV6-3 to TRBJ2-7, with TRBD1 identical over 9 bases. This CDR3 comprises 14 residues. CDR1 is MNHEY, CDR2 SVGEGT, per germline. V was clipped by 5 bases and J by 0 bases; unmatched bases: 2. CDR3 in amino acids: CASSGTGSSYEQYF. In DNA form, the CDR3 reads TGTGCCAGCAGTGGGACAGGGAGCTCCTACGAGCAGTACTTC.

The sample holds many counts of this clonotype. This chain joins TRBV6-1 and TRBJ1-1; weak D call: TRBD1 (6 bases). V lost 2 bases, J lost 1 base, and 11 bases lay in between. Per the germline V gene, CDR1 is MNHNS and CDR2 is SASEGT. The CDR3 is made up of 15 amino acids. CDR3 region: CASSERGGTNTEAFF. The CDR3 nucleotides read TGTGCCAGCAGTGAAAGGGGGGGGACGAACACTGAAGCTTTCTTT.

This clonotype was picked up a small number of times. V and J are TRBV20-1 and TRBJ2-3; D gene ambiguous. Germline CDR1 and CDR2: DFQATT and SNEGSKA (reference sequence). This CDR3 is built from 12 residues. For the CDR3, the DNA is TGCAGCGCGCTCGGGTTCACAGATACGCAGTATTTT. As protein: CSALGFTDTQYF.

This clonotype has a count of ten or more. Here the CDR3 DNA reads TGTGCCAGCAGTTTACGGGGGGTAGAGGGTGAGCAGTTCTTC. As protein: CASSLRGVEGEQFF. The chain uses TRBV12-3 or TRBV12-4 and TRBJ2-1; 7 positions match TRBD2. This CDR3 contains 14 residues. Unmatched junction bases numbered 7, after V lost 2 bases and J lost 9 bases.

This clonotype was picked up a small number of times. This chain connects TRBV5-1 to TRBJ2-2, with 13 positions matching TRBD2. In germline, CDR1 is SGHRS, CDR2 YFSETQ. Unmatched junction bases numbered 10, after V lost 1 base and J lost 4 bases. The CDR3 consists of 19 residues. The CDR3 bases are TGCGCCAGCAGCTTGATAGGACTAGCGGGGGCCGGGGGCACCGGGGAGCTGTTTTTT. Its protein is CASSLIGLAGAGGTGELFF.

Many counts were recorded for this clonotype. The chain is built from TRBV7-9 and TRBJ2-7; D possibly corresponds to TRBD1 (6 bases). CDR1 and CDR2 (germline): SEHNR, FQNEAQ (reference sequence). Deletions cut 5 bases from V and 4 bases from J, with 12 bases between. This CDR3 contains 13 residues. CDR3 in amino acids: CASSRTGRYEQYF. The CDR3 region has the DNA TGTGCCAGCAGCAGAACAGGGAGATACGAGCAGTACTTC.

Details on this clonotype: This may be a read error: a much more frequent sequence differs by one nucleotide. This chain connects TRBV27 to TRBJ1-5; D unclear. The CDR3 runs 16 residues. Germline V gene data show CDR1 as MNHEY and CDR2 as SMNVEV (reference sequence). V gave up 1 base and J gave up 4 bases, with 14 bases separating them. DNA of the CDR3: TGTGCCAGCAGTTTATGGAGAGGGCAGACTAATCAGCCCCAGCATTTT. It is translated as CASSLWRGQTNQPQHF.

This clonotype was recorded at least ten times. V gene TRBV20-1 combines with J gene TRBJ2-5; 11 nucleotides align to TRBD2. With V trimmed by 5 bases and J by 5 bases, 4 bases remained unmatched. This CDR3 is 13 amino acids long. The germline CDR1 and CDR2 sequences are DFQATT and SNEGSKA (reference sequence). In DNA, the CDR3 is TGCAGTGCTCGACTAGCGGGATGGGAGACCCAGTACTTC. Translating gives CSARLAGWETQYF.

This clonotype was picked up many times. The gene calls are TRBV7-3 and TRBJ2-6; tentative D call: TRBD1 (6 bases). The ends were cut back, 5 bases at V and 3 bases at J, with 17 bases in the middle. The germline V gene has CDR1 SGHTA and CDR2 FQGTGA. This CDR3 spans 17 amino acids. The CDR3 sequence is CASSPIPNRVGANVLTF. The CDR3 DNA reads as TGTGCCAGCAGCCCGATCCCTAACAGGGTTGGGGCCAACGTCCTGACTTTC.

This clonotype has a count of ten or more. This sequence joins TRBV15 and TRBJ2-1; weak D call: TRBD2 (7 bases). Germline V CDR1 and CDR2: LNHNV, YYDKDF (reference sequence). V was clipped by 1 base and J by 4 bases, with 11 bases between them. The CDR3 runs to 15 residues. The CDR3 here is CATSRGGGRYNEQFF. The CDR3 coding sequence is TGTGCCACCAGCAGAGGGGGGGGCAGGTACAATGAGCAGTTCTTC.

This chain links TRBV5-5 with TRBJ2-7; D call uncertain. Germline V gene lookup returns CDR1 SGHKS and CDR2 YYEKEE (reference sequence). V was shortened by 4 bases and J by 4 bases, with 45 bases between the two germline ends. This CDR3 comprises 24 residues. The CDR3 region is CASSTIPLGSKLSVRKQSLYEQYF. In DNA form, the CDR3 reads TGTGCCAGCAGCACAATCCCCCTGGGCAGCAAACTTTCAGTACGGAAGCAATCCCTTTACGAGCAGTACTTC.

In this sample, this clonotype turned up many times. The rearrangement uses TRBV4-1 and TRBJ1-1; no reliable D call. The CDR3 covers 13 residues. Per germline, CDR1 MGHRA and CDR2 YSYEKL. V lost 0 bases and J 7 bases, leaving 9 bases between the germline ends. The CDR3 region has the DNA TGCGCCAGCAGCCAAGACAGTGTCGGTGAAGCTTTCTTT. Translating it yields CASSQDSVGEAFF.

At least ten counts were recorded for this clonotype. The chain couples TRBV27 to TRBJ2-1; D not resolved. The germline gives CDR1 MNHEY, CDR2 SMNVEV (reference sequence). CDR3 length: 17 residues. V lost 5 bases and J 0 bases, leaving 17 bases between the germline ends. CDR3: CASSPPLLAFSYNEQFF. The DNA for the CDR3 is TGTGCCAGCAGTCCCCCCCTGTTGGCCTTCTCCTACAATGAGCAGTTCTTC.

This clonotype was detected ten times or more. V gene TRBV27 combines with J gene TRBJ2-5, with 10 bases lining up with TRBD2. This CDR3 is 15 amino acids long. The V gene's germline CDR1 is MNHEY and CDR2 SMNVEV (reference sequence). Unmatched junction bases numbered 4, after V lost 1 base and J lost 5 bases. The CDR3 reads CASSLFDSGRETQYF. The CDR3 DNA reads as TGTGCCAGCAGTTTATTTGATAGCGGGAGGGAGACCCAGTACTTC.

This clonotype was detected ten times or more. This chain uses TRBV18 with TRBJ1-1; D is possibly TRBD1 (6 bases). Per the germline V gene, CDR1 is KGHSH and CDR2 is LQKENI. This CDR3 comprises 14 residues. Trimming removed 1 base from V and 4 bases from J, with 10 bases in between. CDR3 amino acids: CASSPLQGRTEAFF. CDR3 DNA sequence: TGTGCCAGCTCACCACTACAGGGCCGCACTGAAGCTTTCTTT. Full variable domain (outside the CDR3, taken from reference TRBV18 and TRBJ1-1): NAGVMQNPRHLVRRRGQEARLRCSPMKGHSHVYWYRQLPEEGLKFMVYLQKENIIDESGMPKERFSAEFPKEGPSILRIQQVVRGDSAAYFCASSPLQGRTEAFFGQGTRLTVV.

This clonotype showed up many times. The chain links TRBV20-1 to TRBJ2-3; the D gene is possibly TRBD2 (6 bases). CDR1 is DFQATT and CDR2 is SNEGSKA in the germline V gene (reference sequence). Trimming cost V 5 bases and J 6 bases, with 12 bases left between them. The CDR3 totals 12 residues. This CDR3 is CSAGGAPDTQYF. The CDR3 DNA sequence: TGCAGTGCTGGAGGGGCCCCCGATACGCAGTATTTT.

On this clonotype itself: This sequence may be a read error, since a much larger clone differs from it by one base. The V call is TRBV6-2 or TRBV6-3, the J call TRBJ2-3, with D hard to call. Germline V gene sequence: CDR1 MNHEY, CDR2 SVGEGT. CDR3 length: 15 amino acids. DNA for the CDR3: TGTGTCAGCAGTTACTCCCCGGACGTAACAGATACGCAGTATTTT. It encodes CVSSYSPDVTDTQYF.

Regarding this clonotype: With a much larger clone just one base away, this may be a read error. Likely a read error: the CDR3 ends without its conserved phenylalanine or tryptophan. The chain joins TRBV28 to TRBJ1-1, with TRBD1 matching 7 bases. V dropped 6 bases and J dropped 7; count of bases not matched to a gene: 11. CDR3 length equals 14 residues. Germline V gene lookup returns CDR1 MDHEN and CDR2 SYDVKM. The CDR3 sequence is CASRNTGEGYEAFL. CDR3 coding DNA: TGTGCCAGCAGAAATACAGGGGAGGGGTATGAAGCTTTCCTT.

This chain uses TRBV28 with TRBJ1-5; 8 bases agree with TRBD1. This CDR3 is 16 amino acids long. From germline, CDR1 is MDHEN and CDR2 SYDVKM. V was clipped by 5 bases and J by 3 bases; unmatched bases: 9. The CDR3 sequence: CASSPYGQGPNQPQHF. The CDR3, as DNA: TGTGCCAGCAGTCCCTACGGACAGGGCCCCAATCAGCCCCAGCATTTT.